Shown below are 21 T cell receptor beta chains from a single sample sequenced in a study of blood T cell repertoires in COVID-19. Some clones are missing from TCRdb's copy, which holds only in-frame ones; the method was immunoSEQ multiplex PCR. The data contain fewer than 40,000 clones, 70% to 90% of them seen just once; the ten biggest clones take up about 32%. Sequenced: peripheral blood. These receptors were collected from a man in his 70s with active COVID-19.

V gene TRBV18 combines with J gene TRBJ1-2, with 12 nucleotides matching TRBD1. Trimming removed 6 bases from V and 4 bases from J; junction bases left unmatched: 6. CDR3 length equals 15 residues. The V gene's germline CDR1 is KGHSH and CDR2 LQKENI. CDR3 in DNA: TGTGCCAGCTCCCTTCCGGGACAGGGGGCCTATGGCTACACCTTC. Its translation: CASSLPGQGAYGYTF.

V usage is TRBV3-1 (or the pseudogene TRBV3-2) and J usage is TRBJ1-4; no firm D call. The germline V gene encodes CDR1 LGHDT and CDR2 YNNKEL (reference sequence). With 1 base removed from V and 0 bases from J, the gap between germline ends came to 6 bases. This CDR3 has 15 residues. CDR3 coding DNA: TGTGCCAGCAGCCAAGGGCAAGCAACTAATGAAAAACTGTTTTTT. Translated: CASSQGQATNEKLFF.

The chain links TRBV5-1 to TRBJ2-7; TRBD1 matches at 9 bases. Trimming took 4 bases from V and 6 from J; bases not matched to a gene: 2. This CDR3 comprises 12 residues. Germline V lookup: CDR1 SGHRS, CDR2 YFSETQ. This chain's CDR3 is CASSTTGGEQYF. As DNA, the CDR3 is TGCGCCAGCAGCACGACAGGGGGCGAGCAGTACTTC.

This chain connects TRBV2 to TRBJ1-3; 7 bases map to TRBD1. The V gene end was trimmed by 6 bases and the J gene end by 0 bases; junction bases not matched to a gene: 11. The CDR3 extends over 17 amino acids. Germline V gene sequence: CDR1 SNHLY, CDR2 FYNNEI. The CDR3 DNA reads TGTGCCAGCAGCCAAAGACGGGACAGACGCTCTGGAAACACCATATATTTT. It yields the protein CASSQRRDRRSGNTIYF.

This chain connects TRBV27 to TRBJ2-7; TRBD2 aligns across 13 bases. Germline loops: CDR1 MNHEY, CDR2 SMNVEV (reference sequence). The CDR3 runs to 15 residues. The V and J ends lost 7 bases and 2 bases, in that order; junction bases with no gene match: 5. The CDR3 loop is CASKQLAGGTYEQYF. CDR3 bases: TGTGCCAGCAAACAACTAGCGGGAGGGACCTACGAGCAGTACTTC.

The chain has TRBV7-9 and TRBJ2-1; the match to TRBD2 covers 11 bases. Germline CDR1 SEHNR, CDR2 FQNEAQ (reference sequence). The trim removed 7 bases at V and 3 bases at J, leaving 14 bases unmatched. CDR3 size: 18 residues. This CDR3 is CASILNPGTSGIYNEQFF. CDR3 bases: TGTGCCAGCATCCTAAATCCCGGGACTAGCGGCATCTACAATGAGCAGTTCTTC.

This clone was seen only a few times. The rearrangement uses TRBV6-5 and TRBJ1-2; D gene ambiguous. CDR1 MNHEY and CDR2 SVGAGI come from the germline V gene. This CDR3 is 13 amino acids long. V lost 5 bases and J 5 bases, leaving 12 bases between the germline ends. The CDR3 reads CASSPLKRYGYTF. CDR3 nucleotide sequence: TGTGCCAGCAGTCCACTGAAACGGTATGGCTACACCTTC.

This chain uses TRBV4-2 with TRBJ2-2; TRBD2 might be the D (5 bases). V was cut by 0 bases and J by 6 bases, with 14 bases left in between. This CDR3 is 16 amino acids long. The germline gives CDR1 LGHNA, CDR2 YNFKEQ. The CDR3 nucleotides read TGTGCCAGCAGCCAAGATCGAGGGAGTAAGGCCGGGGAGCTGTTTTTT. Residues: CASSQDRGSKAGELFF.

V gene TRBV19 combines with J gene TRBJ1-5; the match to TRBD1 covers 9 bases. With 7 bases clipped from V and 7 bases from J, the junction kept 8 bases outside the gene matches. Germline CDR1 reads LNHDA; CDR2 reads SQIVND (reference sequence). The CDR3 consists of 14 residues. The CDR3 protein is CASTRDRDSQPQHF. DNA for the CDR3: TGTGCCAGTACCCGGGACAGGGATAGCCAGCCCCAGCATTTT. Drawing the rest from reference TRBV19 and TRBJ1-5, the complete variable domain is DGGITQSPKYLFRKEGQNVTLSCEQNLNHDAMYWYRQDPGQGLRLIYYSQIVNDFQKGDIAEGYSVSREKKESFPLTVTSAQKNPTAFYLCASTRDRDSQPQHFGDGTRLSIL.

This chain uses TRBV19 with TRBJ1-5; no reliable D call. This CDR3 region has 12 residues. Germline V gene lookup returns CDR1 LNHDA and CDR2 SQIVND (reference sequence). V lost 9 bases and J 4 bases, leaving 10 bases between the germline ends. This CDR3 is CASAPRNQPQHF. Here the CDR3 DNA reads TGTGCCAGCGCACCGAGAAATCAGCCCCAGCATTTT.

This sequence joins TRBV2 and TRBJ1-6, with 7 nucleotides matching TRBD1. Germline V gene lookup returns CDR1 SNHLY and CDR2 FYNNEI. The trim removed 8 bases at V and 5 bases at J, leaving 6 bases unmatched. The CDR3 totals 14 residues. Here the CDR3 reads CASHRDRNNSPLHF. In DNA form, the CDR3 reads TGTGCCAGCCACCGGGACAGAAATAATTCACCCCTCCACTTT.

The genes are TRBV6-7 and TRBJ2-3; D perhaps matches TRBD1 (5 bases). TRBV6-7 is recorded as an ORF, its role being uncertain. CDR3 size: 15 residues. V lost 8 bases to trimming and J lost 1 base, with 16 bases between them. The chain's CDR3 is CASPMTVGRTDTQYF. The CDR3 DNA is TGTGCCAGCCCCATGACAGTAGGTCGCACAGATACGCAGTATTTT.

The chain joins TRBV20-1 to TRBJ1-3; 8 bases agree with TRBD1. Germline V gene data show CDR1 as DFQATT and CDR2 as SNEGSKA (reference sequence). The trim removed 3 bases at V and 8 bases at J, leaving 3 bases unmatched. The CDR3 extends over 12 amino acids. The CDR3 protein is CSASGTGDTIYF. The CDR3 coding sequence is TGCAGTGCTAGTGGGACAGGAGACACCATATATTTT.

This chain links TRBV6-5 with TRBJ2-5, with 12 bases fitting TRBD2. The CDR3 length is 15 residues. CDR1 and CDR2 from the germline V gene are MNHEY and SVGAGI. V was clipped by 6 bases and J by 1 base; unmatched bases: 3. CDR3: CASRQLAGGQETQYF. CDR3 nucleotide sequence: TGTGCCAGCAGACAACTAGCGGGGGGCCAAGAGACCCAGTACTTC.

The V gene is TRBV9, the J gene TRBJ2-2; 15 nucleotides align to TRBD2. CDR3 length equals 17 residues. V lost 0 bases to trimming and J lost 9 bases; unmatched junction nucleotides: 6. Germline CDR1 reads SGDLS; CDR2 reads YYNGEE. DNA for the CDR3: TGTGCCAGCAGCGTAGCCGGACTAGCGGGGGGGAAGAGGGAGCTGTTTTTT. Amino acid sequence: CASSVAGLAGGKRELFF.

The chain recombines TRBV6-5 with TRBJ2-7; 9 positions match TRBD1. The junction had 6 bases not matched to a gene; V was cut back by 8 bases and J by 4 bases. The CDR3 has 13 amino acids. The V gene's germline CDR1 is MNHEY and CDR2 SVGAGI. The DNA for the CDR3 is TGTGCCAGCGGCTGGACAGGGGCGTACGAGCAGTACTTC. Translated: CASGWTGAYEQYF.

The V call is TRBV4-2, the J call TRBJ2-2; 7 nucleotides align to TRBD2. Germline V lookup: CDR1 LGHNA, CDR2 YNFKEQ. The trim removed 6 bases at V and 2 bases at J, leaving 9 bases unmatched. The CDR3 consists of 16 residues. CDR3 loop: CASRKNLAANTGELFF. The CDR3 DNA is TGTGCCAGCAGAAAGAACCTAGCGGCTAACACCGGGGAGCTGTTTTTT.

This rearrangement joins TRBV18 to TRBJ2-1; 7 nucleotides line up with TRBD1. CDR3 size: 15 residues. Losses at the gene ends were 6 bases for V and 5 bases for J; bases not matched to a gene: 10. Germline loops: CDR1 KGHSH, CDR2 LQKENI. CDR3 protein: CASSFDRVNNNEQFF. Written as DNA, the CDR3 is TGTGCCAGCTCTTTTGACAGGGTAAATAACAATGAGCAGTTCTTC.

This clone appeared a single time. The V call is TRBV6-6, the J call TRBJ2-6; a weak D match, TRBD1 (6 bases). Germline V gene data show CDR1 as MNHNY and CDR2 as SVGAGI (reference sequence). Trimming shortened V by 6 bases and J by 0 bases, and 24 bases separated the two germline ends. There are 20 residues in the CDR3. The chain's CDR3 is CASSRKAQGRLSSGANVLTF. CDR3 in DNA: TGTGCCAGCAGCCGAAAGGCGCAGGGGCGACTAAGCTCTGGGGCCAACGTCCTGACTTTC.

The chain carries TRBV19 and TRBJ1-4; TRBD1 aligns across 8 bases. Trimming removed 5 bases from V and 7 bases from J; junction bases left unmatched: 12. Germline-derived CDR1 and CDR2 are LNHDA and SQIVND (reference sequence). The CDR3 sequence is 16 residues long. DNA of the CDR3: TGTGCCAGTAGTTCCGACAGGGGAGGGGATGGTGAAAAACTGTTTTTT. Translating gives CASSSDRGGDGEKLFF.

This chain links TRBV7-9 with TRBJ2-5; 14 bases match TRBD2. V shed 2 bases, J shed 5 bases, and the junction held 7 bases outside the gene matches. Per the germline V gene, CDR1 is SEHNR and CDR2 is FQNEAQ (reference sequence). This CDR3 is built from 17 residues. The CDR3 is CASSLPTSGGARETQYF. The CDR3 nucleotides read TGTGCCAGCAGCTTACCGACTAGCGGGGGGGCCAGGGAGACCCAGTACTTC. Filled out from reference TRBV7-9 and TRBJ2-5, the complete variable domain reads DTGVSQNPRHKITKRGQNVTFRCDPISEHNRLYWYRQTLGQGPEFLTYFQNEAQLEKSRLLSDRFSAERPKGSFSTLEIQRTEQGDSAMYLCASSLPTSGGARETQYFGPGTRLLVL.